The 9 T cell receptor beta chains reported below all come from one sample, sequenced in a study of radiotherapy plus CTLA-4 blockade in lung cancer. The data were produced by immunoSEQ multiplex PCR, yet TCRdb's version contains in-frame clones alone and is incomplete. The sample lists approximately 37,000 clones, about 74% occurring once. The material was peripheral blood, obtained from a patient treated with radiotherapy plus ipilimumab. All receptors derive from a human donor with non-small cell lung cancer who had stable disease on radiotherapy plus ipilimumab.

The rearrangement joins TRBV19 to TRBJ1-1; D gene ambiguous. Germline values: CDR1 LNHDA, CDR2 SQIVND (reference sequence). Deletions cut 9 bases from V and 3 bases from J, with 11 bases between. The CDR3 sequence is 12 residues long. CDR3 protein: CASHGVHTEAFF. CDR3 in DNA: TGTGCCAGCCACGGGGTACACACTGAAGCTTTCTTT.

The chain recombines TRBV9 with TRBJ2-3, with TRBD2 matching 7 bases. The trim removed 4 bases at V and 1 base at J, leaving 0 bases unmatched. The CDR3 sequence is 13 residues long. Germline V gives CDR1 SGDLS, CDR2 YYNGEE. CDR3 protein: CASSTSGTDTQYF. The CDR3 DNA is TGTGCCAGCAGCACTAGCGGCACAGATACGCAGTATTTT.

The CDR3 DNA reads TGCGCCAGCAGCCAAGATATCAGGGACCTCGGGGGTAATGAGCAGTTCTTC. Translating it yields CASSQDIRDLGGNEQFF. V usage is TRBV4-1 and J usage is TRBJ2-1; D perhaps matches TRBD2 (6 bases). The V gene's germline CDR1 is MGHRA and CDR2 YSYEKL. The CDR3 extends over 17 amino acids. Trimming stripped 0 bases from V and 7 bases from J, with 19 bases between.

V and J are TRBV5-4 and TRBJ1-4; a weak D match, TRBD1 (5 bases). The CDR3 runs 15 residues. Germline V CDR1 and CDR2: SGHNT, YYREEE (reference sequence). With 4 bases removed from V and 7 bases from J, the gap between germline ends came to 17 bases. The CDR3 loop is CASSQGSQGGEKLFF. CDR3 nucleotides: TGTGCCAGCAGCCAAGGGTCTCAGGGAGGTGAAAAACTGTTTTTT.

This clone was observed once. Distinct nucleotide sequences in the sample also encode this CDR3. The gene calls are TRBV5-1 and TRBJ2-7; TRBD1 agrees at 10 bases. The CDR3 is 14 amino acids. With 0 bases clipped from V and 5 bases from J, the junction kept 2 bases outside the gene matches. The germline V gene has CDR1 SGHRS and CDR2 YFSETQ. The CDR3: CASSLVGTGDEQYF. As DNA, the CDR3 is TGCGCCAGCAGCTTGGTGGGGACAGGGGACGAGCAGTACTTC.

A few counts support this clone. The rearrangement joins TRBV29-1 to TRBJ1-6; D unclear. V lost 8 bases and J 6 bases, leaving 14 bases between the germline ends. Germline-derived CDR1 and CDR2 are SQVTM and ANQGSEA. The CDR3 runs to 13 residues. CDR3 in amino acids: CSSRKPGNSPLHF. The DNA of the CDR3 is TGCAGCTCCCGAAAACCAGGTAATTCACCCCTCCACTTT. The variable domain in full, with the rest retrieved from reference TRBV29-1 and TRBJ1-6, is SAVISQKPSRDICQRGTSLTIQCQVDSQVTMMFWYRQQPGQSLTLIATANQGSEATYESGFVIDKFPISRPNLTFSTLTVSNMSPEDSSIYLCSSRKPGNSPLHFGNGTRLTVT.

The CDR3 reads CASSPVSSGYTDTQYF. In DNA form, the CDR3 reads TGTGCCAGCTCACCAGTCTCATCGGGGTACACAGATACGCAGTATTTT. This chain connects TRBV18 to TRBJ2-3; a possible D gene is TRBD2 (5 bases). The germline CDR1 and CDR2 sequences are KGHSH and LQKENI. The CDR3 runs to 16 residues. Trimming left V 2 bases short and J 2 bases short, with 14 bases between.

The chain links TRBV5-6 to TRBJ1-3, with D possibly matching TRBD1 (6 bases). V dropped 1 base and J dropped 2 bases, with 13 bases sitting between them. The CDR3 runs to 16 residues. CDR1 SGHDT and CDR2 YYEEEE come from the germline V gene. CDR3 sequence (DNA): TGTGCCAGCAGCTTGCCCGGGAGGGGGACTGGAAACACCATATATTTT. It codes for CASSLPGRGTGNTIYF.

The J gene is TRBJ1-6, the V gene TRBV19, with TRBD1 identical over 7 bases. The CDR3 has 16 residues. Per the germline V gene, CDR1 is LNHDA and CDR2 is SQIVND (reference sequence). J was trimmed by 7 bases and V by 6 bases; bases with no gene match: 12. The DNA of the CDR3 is TGTGCCAGTAGCACTCGCCGGGACAGACCCAATTCACCCCTCCACTTT. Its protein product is CASSTRRDRPNSPLHF. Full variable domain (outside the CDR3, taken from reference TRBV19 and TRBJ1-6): DGGITQSPKYLFRKEGQNVTLSCEQNLNHDAMYWYRQDPGQGLRLIYYSQIVNDFQKGDIAEGYSVSREKKESFPLTVTSAQKNPTAFYLCASSTRRDRPNSPLHFGNGTRLTVT.